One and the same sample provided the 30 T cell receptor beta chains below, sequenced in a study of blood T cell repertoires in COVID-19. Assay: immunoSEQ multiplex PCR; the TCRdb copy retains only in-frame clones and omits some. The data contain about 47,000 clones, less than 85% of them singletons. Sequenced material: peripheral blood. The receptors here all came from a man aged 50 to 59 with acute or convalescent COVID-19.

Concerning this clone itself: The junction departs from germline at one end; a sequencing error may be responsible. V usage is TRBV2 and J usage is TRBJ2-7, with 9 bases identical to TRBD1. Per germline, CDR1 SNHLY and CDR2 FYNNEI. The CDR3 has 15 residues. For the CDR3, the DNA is TGTGCCAGCAGGGAAGGGACAGGGTTCGCCTACGAGCAGTACTTC. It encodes CASREGTGFAYEQYF. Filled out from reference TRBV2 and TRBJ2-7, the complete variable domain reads EPEVTQTPSHQVTQMGQEVILRCVPISNHLYFYWYRQILGQKVEFLVSFYNNEISEKSEIFDDQFSVERPDGSNFTLKIRSTKLEDSAMYFCASREGTGFAYEQYFGPGTRLTVT.

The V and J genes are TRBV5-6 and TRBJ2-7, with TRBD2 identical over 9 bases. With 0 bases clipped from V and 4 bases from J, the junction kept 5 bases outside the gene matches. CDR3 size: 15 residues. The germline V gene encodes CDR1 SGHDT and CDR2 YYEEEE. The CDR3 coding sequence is TGTGCCAGCAGCTTGGCTAGCGGGGTTGGATACGAGCAGTACTTC. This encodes CASSLASGVGYEQYF.

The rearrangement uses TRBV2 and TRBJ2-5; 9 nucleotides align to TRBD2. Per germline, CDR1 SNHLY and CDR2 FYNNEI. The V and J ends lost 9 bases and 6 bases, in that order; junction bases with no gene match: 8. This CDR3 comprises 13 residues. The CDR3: CARSLAGRQTQYF. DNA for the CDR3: TGTGCCAGGTCCCTAGCGGGGAGACAGACCCAGTACTTC.

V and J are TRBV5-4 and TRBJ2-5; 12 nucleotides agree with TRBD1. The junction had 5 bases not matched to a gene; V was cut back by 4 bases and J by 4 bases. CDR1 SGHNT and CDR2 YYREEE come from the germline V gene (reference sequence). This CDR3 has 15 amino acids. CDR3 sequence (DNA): TGTGCCAGCAGCCCGGGACAGGGGGCCGGAGAGACCCAGTACTTC. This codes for CASSPGQGAGETQYF. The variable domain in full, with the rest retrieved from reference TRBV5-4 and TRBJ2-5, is ETGVTQSPTHLIKTRGQQVTLRCSSQSGHNTVSWYQQALGQGPQFIFQYYREEENGRGNFPPRFSGLQFPNYSSELNVNALELDDSALYLCASSPGQGAGETQYFGPGTRLLVL.

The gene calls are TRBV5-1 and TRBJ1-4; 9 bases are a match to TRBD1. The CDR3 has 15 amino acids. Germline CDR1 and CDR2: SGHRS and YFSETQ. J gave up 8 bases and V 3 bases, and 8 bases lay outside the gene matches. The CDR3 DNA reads TGCGCCAGCAGCTCCACAGGGGGCGGTGGGGAAAAACTGTTTTTT. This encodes CASSSTGGGGEKLFF.

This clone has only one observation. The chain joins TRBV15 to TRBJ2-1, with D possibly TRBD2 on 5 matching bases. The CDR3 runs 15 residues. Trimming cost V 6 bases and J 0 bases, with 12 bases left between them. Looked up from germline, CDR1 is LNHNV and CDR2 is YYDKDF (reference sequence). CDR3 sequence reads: CATSEDFSSYNEQFF. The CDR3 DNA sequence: TGTGCCACCAGTGAGGACTTCAGCTCCTACAATGAGCAGTTCTTC.

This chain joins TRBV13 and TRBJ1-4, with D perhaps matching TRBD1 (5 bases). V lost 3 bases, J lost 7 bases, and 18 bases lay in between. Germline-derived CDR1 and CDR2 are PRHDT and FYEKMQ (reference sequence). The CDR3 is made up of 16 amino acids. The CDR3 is CASSFSSEGRGEKLFF. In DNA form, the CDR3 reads TGTGCCAGCAGCTTCTCCTCGGAAGGGAGGGGTGAAAAACTGTTTTTT.

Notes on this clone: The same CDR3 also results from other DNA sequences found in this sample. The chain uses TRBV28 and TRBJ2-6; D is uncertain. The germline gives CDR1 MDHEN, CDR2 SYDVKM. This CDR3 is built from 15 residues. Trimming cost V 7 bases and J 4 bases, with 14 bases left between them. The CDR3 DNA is TGTGCCAGCACCCCAGGTCATGGCGGGGCCAACGTCCTGACTTTC. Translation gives CASTPGHGGANVLTF.

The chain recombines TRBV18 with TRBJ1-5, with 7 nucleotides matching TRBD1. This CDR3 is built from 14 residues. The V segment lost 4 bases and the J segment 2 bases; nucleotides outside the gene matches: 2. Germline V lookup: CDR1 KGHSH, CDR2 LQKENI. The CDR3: CASSRGGGNQPQHF. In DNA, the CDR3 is TGTGCCAGCTCACGAGGGGGCGGCAATCAGCCCCAGCATTTT.

The CDR3 nucleotides read TGTGCCACCCGACTAGCGGTGAACACCGGGGAGCTGTTTTTT. This gives the protein CATRLAVNTGELFF. The chain couples TRBV15 to TRBJ2-2; 9 positions match TRBD2. This CDR3 spans 14 amino acids. V shed 8 bases, J shed 1 base, and the junction held 2 bases outside the gene matches. CDR1 and CDR2 from the germline V gene are LNHNV and YYDKDF (reference sequence).

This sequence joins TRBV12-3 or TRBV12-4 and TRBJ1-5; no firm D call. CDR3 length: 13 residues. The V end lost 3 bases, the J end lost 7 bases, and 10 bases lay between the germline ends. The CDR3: CASSFGEGQPQHF. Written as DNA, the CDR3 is TGTGCCAGCAGTTTCGGGGAAGGACAGCCCCAGCATTTT.

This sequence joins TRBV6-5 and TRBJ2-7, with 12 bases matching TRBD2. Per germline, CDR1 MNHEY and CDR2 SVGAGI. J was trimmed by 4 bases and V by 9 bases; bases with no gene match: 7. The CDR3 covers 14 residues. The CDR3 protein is CARRLAGEWYEQYF. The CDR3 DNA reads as TGTGCCAGAAGACTAGCGGGAGAGTGGTACGAGCAGTACTTC.

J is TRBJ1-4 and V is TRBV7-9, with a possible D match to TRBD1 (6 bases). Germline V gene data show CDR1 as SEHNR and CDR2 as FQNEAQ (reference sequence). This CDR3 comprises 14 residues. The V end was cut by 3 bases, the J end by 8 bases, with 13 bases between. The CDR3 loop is CASSLGQGNEKLFF. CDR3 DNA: TGTGCCAGCAGCTTGGGCCAGGGGAACGAAAAACTGTTTTTT.

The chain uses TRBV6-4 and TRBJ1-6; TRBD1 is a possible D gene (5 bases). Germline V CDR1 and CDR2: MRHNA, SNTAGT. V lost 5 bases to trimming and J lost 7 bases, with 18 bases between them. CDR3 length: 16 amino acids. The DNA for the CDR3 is TGTGCCAGCAGTCCGGCCGGCCTAGGGGCCAATTCACCCCTCCACTTT. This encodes CASSPAGLGANSPLHF.

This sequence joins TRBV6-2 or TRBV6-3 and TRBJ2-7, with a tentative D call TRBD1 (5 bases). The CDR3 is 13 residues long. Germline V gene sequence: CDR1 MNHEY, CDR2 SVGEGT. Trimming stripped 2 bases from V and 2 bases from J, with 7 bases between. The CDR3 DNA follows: TGTGCCAGCAGTTACCTGACAGCCTACGAGCAGTACTTC. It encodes CASSYLTAYEQYF.

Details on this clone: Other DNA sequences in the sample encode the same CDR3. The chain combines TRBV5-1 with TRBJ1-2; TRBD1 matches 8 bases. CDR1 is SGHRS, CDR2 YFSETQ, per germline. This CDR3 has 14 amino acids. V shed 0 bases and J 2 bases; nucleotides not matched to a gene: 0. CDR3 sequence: CASSLGTGNYGYTF. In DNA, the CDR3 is TGCGCCAGCAGCTTGGGGACAGGGAACTATGGCTACACCTTC.

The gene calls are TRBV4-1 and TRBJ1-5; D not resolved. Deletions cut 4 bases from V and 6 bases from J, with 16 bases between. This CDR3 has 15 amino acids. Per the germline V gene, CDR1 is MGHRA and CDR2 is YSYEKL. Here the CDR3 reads CASSPAGRARQPQHF. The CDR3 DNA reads TGCGCCAGCAGCCCAGCCGGGAGGGCGCGTCAGCCCCAGCATTTT.

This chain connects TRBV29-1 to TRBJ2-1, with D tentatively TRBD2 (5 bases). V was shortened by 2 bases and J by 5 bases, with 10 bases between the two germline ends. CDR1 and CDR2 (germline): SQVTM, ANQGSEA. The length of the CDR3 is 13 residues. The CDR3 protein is CSVEKDSNNEQFF. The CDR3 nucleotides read TGCAGCGTTGAAAAGGACTCGAACAATGAGCAGTTCTTC.

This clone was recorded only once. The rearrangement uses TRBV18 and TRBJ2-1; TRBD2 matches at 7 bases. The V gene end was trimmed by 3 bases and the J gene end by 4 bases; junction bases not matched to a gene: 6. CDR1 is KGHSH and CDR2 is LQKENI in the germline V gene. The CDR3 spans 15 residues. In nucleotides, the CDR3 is TGTGCCAGCTCACCTTCTAGCGGAGGGTACAATGAGCAGTTCTTC. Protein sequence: CASSPSSGGYNEQFF.

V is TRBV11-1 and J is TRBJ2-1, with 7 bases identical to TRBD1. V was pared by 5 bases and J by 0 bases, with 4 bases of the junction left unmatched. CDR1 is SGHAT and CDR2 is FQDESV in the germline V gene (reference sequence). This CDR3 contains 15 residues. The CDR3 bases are TGTGCCAGCAGCCCGGGACAGAGCTCCTACAATGAGCAGTTCTTC. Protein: CASSPGQSSYNEQFF.

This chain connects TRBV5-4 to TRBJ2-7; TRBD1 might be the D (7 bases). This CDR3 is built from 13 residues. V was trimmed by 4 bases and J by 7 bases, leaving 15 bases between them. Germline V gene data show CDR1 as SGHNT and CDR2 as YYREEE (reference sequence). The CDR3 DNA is TGTGCCAGCAGCATAGACAGGGCGGGGGAGCAGTACTTC. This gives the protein CASSIDRAGEQYF.

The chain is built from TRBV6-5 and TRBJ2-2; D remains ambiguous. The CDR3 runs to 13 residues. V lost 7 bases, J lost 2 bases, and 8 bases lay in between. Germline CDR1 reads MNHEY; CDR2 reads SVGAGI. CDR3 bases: TGTGCCAGCACCGAGATAAACACCGGGGAGCTGTTTTTT. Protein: CASTEINTGELFF.

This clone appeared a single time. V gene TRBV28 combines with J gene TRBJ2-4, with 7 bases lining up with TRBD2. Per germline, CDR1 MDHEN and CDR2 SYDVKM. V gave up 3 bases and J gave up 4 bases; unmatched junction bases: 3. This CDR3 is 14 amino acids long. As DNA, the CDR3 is TGTGCCAGCAGTTTGCGGGGGAGGAAAAACATTCAGTACTTC. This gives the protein CASSLRGRKNIQYF.

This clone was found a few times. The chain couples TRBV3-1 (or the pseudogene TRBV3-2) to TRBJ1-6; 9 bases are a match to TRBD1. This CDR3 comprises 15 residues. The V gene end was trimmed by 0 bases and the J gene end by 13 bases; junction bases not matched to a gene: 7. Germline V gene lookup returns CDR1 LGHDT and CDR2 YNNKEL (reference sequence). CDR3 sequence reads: CASSQDGIDRGPLHF. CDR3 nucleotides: TGTGCCAGCAGCCAAGATGGCATAGACAGGGGGCCCCTCCACTTT.

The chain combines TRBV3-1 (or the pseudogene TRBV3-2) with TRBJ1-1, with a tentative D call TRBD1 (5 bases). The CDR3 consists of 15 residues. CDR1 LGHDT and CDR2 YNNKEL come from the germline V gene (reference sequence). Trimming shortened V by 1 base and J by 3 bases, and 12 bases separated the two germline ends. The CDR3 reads CASSQVPGWDTEAFF. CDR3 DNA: TGTGCCAGCAGCCAAGTGCCAGGGTGGGACACTGAAGCTTTCTTT.

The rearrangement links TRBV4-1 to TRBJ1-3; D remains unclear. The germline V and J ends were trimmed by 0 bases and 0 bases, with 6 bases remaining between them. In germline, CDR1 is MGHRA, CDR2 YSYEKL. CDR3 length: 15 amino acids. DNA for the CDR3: TGCGCCAGCAGCCAAGAGTCGGTCTCTGGAAACACCATATATTTT. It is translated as CASSQESVSGNTIYF.

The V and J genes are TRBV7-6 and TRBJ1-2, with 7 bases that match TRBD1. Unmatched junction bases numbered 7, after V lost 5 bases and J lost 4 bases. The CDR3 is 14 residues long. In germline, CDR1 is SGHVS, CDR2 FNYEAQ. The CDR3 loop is CASSPGTAFYGYTF. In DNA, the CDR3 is TGTGCCAGCAGCCCAGGGACAGCTTTCTATGGCTACACCTTC.

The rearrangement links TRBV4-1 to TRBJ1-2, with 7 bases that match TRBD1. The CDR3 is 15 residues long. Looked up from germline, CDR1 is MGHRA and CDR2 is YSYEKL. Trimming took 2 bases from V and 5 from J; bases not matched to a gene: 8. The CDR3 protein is CASSQSITGAYGYTF. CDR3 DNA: TGCGCCAGCAGCCAATCTATAACAGGGGCGTATGGCTACACCTTC.

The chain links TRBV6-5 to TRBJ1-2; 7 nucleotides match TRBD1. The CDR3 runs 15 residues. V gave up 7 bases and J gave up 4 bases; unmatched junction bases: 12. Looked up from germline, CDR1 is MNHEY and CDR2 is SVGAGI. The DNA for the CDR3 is TGTGCCAGCAACCACGACAGGGTTAATGGCTATGGCTACACCTTC. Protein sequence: CASNHDRVNGYGYTF.

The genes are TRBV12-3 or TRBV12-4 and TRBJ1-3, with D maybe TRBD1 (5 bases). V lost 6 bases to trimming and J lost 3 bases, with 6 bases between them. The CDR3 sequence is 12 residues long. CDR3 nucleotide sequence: TGTGCCAGCAGCAGGGTTGGAAACACCATATATTTT. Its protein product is CASSRVGNTIYF.